This T cell receptor (beta chain) derives from a study of blood T cell repertoires in COVID-19. As for the study in general: Acute and convalescent COVID-19 samples came from the United States, Italy and Spain.

Authors' processing steps: Estimates of nucleated cell counts were drawn from the amplification of reference gene primers. Clones were read by immunoSEQ multiplex PCR, and TCRdb kept only the in-frame ones, dropping some. V and J calls and clone size are given by that table; D and trimming were obtained from the DNA. Seen here are approximately 190,000 clones, less than 90% observed once, and the top ten hold roughly 6.6%. The receptor comes from a woman aged 40 to 50 with acute or convalescent COVID-19. Sequencing input: peripheral blood.

Written as DNA, the CDR3 is TGTGCCATCAGTGGAACAGGGGGCGTGGGCAATCAGCCCCAGCATTTT. Protein sequence: CAISGTGGVGNQPQHF. The V and J genes are TRBV10-3 and TRBJ1-5, with TRBD1 identical over 9 bases. CDR1 and CDR2 (germline): ENHRY, SYGVKD. The CDR3 extends over 16 amino acids. J lost 2 bases, V lost 4 bases, and 6 bases had no gene match.